This record covers a single T cell receptor beta chain. Each CDR3 protein is one row after TCRdb ran MiXCR on the 5' RACE reads. The sample gives 190,000 or so distinct CDR3 sequences, around a fifth of which show up once; 20% to 25% is in the top ten. Germline V gives CDR1 SQVTM, CDR2 ANQGSEA. The CDR3 is 10 amino acids. The V end lost 6 bases, the J end lost 9 bases, and 9 bases lay between the germline ends. The data originate from a study of T-cell memory formation after mild COVID-19. This receptor was identified in an adult woman who had mild COVID-19 (a few samples of this study predate the infection). Cell type and time point are not known. The specimen sequenced was PBMCs or a T cell subset sorted from them (not recorded which). This chain links TRBV29-1 with TRBJ2-1, with D hard to call. The CDR3 DNA reads TGCAGCGTCTTTGTGGGTGAGCAGTTCTTC. Its protein is CSVFVGEQFF.